The next 17 T cell receptor beta chains were all read from a single sample in a study of blood T cell repertoires in COVID-19. Clones were read by immunoSEQ multiplex PCR, and TCRdb kept only the in-frame ones, dropping some. The table has tens of thousands of clones, about 87% seen once. Sequencing used peripheral blood. These receptors all stem from a human donor in a cohort sampled during active COVID-19.

This sequence joins TRBV5-1 and TRBJ2-7; tentative D call: TRBD2 (5 bases). Germline loops: CDR1 SGHRS, CDR2 YFSETQ. The ends were cut back, 4 bases at V and 0 bases at J, with 17 bases in the middle. This CDR3 has 16 amino acids. For the CDR3, the DNA is TGCGCCAGCAGCCAAATCCCTAGCACTAGCTCCTACGAGCAGTACTTC. The encoded protein is CASSQIPSTSSYEQYF.

The chain links TRBV10-3 to TRBJ2-5; 13 bases agree with TRBD2. This CDR3 contains 15 residues. The ends lost 7 bases at V and 5 bases at J; junction bases unmatched: 7. Germline loops: CDR1 ENHRY, CDR2 SYGVKD. The CDR3 DNA is TGTGCCATCAATTCCGGACTAGCGGGAGAGGAGACCCAGTACTTC. Protein product: CAINSGLAGEETQYF.

The chain couples TRBV5-8 to TRBJ2-1, with 7 bases aligning to TRBD2. Germline CDR1 SGHTS, CDR2 YDEGEE. V lost 0 bases and J lost 4; bases outside the gene matches: 1. The CDR3 is 14 residues long. This chain's CDR3 is CASSLGLAYNEQFF. The CDR3 DNA follows: TGTGCCAGCAGCTTGGGACTAGCTTACAATGAGCAGTTCTTC.

The genes are TRBV11-2 and TRBJ1-2; D perhaps matches TRBD1 (5 bases). CDR1 and CDR2 (germline): SGHAT, FQNNGV. V was cut by 4 bases and J by 6 bases, with 15 bases left in between. The CDR3 contains 14 residues. CDR3 in DNA: TGTGCCAGCAGCTCCCTCCAGGGTACGGATGGCTACACCTTC. Translating it yields CASSSLQGTDGYTF. Using reference TRBV11-2 and TRBJ1-2 for the parts outside the CDR3, the full variable domain is EAGVAQSPRYKIIEKRQSVAFWCNPISGHATLYWYQQILGQGPKLLIQFQNNGVVDDSQLPKDRFSAERLKGVDSTLKIQPAKLEDSAVYLCASSSLQGTDGYTFGSGTRLTVV.

This clone showed up just once. This chain uses TRBV5-6 with TRBJ1-2, with D tentatively TRBD1 (6 bases). Germline CDR1 is SGHDT and CDR2 is YYEEEE. V shed 1 base and J shed 4 bases, with 14 bases lying between them. This CDR3 is 15 amino acids long. The CDR3 sequence is CASSLSGGRSYGYTF. The CDR3 DNA is TGTGCCAGCAGCTTGAGCGGGGGGCGCAGCTATGGCTACACCTTC.

The chain recombines TRBV7-6 with TRBJ2-3, with a tentative D call TRBD1 (6 bases). The germline V gene has CDR1 SGHVS and CDR2 FNYEAQ. Trimming took off 2 bases at V and 2 bases at J, with 17 bases between the two ends. The CDR3 is 17 residues long. DNA of the CDR3: TGTGCCAGCAGCTTAACAAACGGGCAGGGGTCCACAGATACGCAGTATTTT. This translates into CASSLTNGQGSTDTQYF.

CDR3 bases: TGTGCCAGCAGCGCCTACAGGTTTGGGGCAGTCGGGGAGCTGTTTTTT. This gives the protein CASSAYRFGAVGELFF. The chain has TRBV27 and TRBJ2-2, with TRBD1 as a possible D gene (5 bases). V was pared by 6 bases and J by 7 bases, with 21 bases between. CDR1 and CDR2 from the germline V gene are MNHEY and SMNVEV (reference sequence). This CDR3 spans 16 amino acids.

The J gene is TRBJ2-3, the V gene TRBV7-9; D is unclear. CDR3 length: 14 residues. Trimming took off 3 bases at V and 2 bases at J, with 9 bases between the two ends. Germline CDR1 SEHNR, CDR2 FQNEAQ (reference sequence). In DNA, the CDR3 is TGTGCCAGCAGCTTCAAACAGAACACAGATACGCAGTATTTT. Protein: CASSFKQNTDTQYF.

The CDR3: CATSSFTGELFF. CDR3 in DNA: TGTGCCACCAGCAGCTTCACCGGGGAGCTGTTTTTT. The V call is TRBV15, the J call TRBJ2-2; D uncertain. V dropped 3 bases and J dropped 4 bases, with 3 bases sitting between them. The CDR3 has 12 residues. Per the germline V gene, CDR1 is LNHNV and CDR2 is YYDKDF (reference sequence).

V is TRBV19 and J is TRBJ1-2; D ambiguous. The germline gives CDR1 LNHDA, CDR2 SQIVND (reference sequence). The CDR3 spans 13 residues. V was shortened by 10 bases and J by 1 base, with 13 bases between the two germline ends. CDR3 coding DNA: TGTGCCACTAGGGAGAAACTTAACTATGGCTACACCTTC. The encoded protein is CATREKLNYGYTF.

The rearrangement links TRBV5-4 to TRBJ1-1; D call uncertain. The CDR3 runs 14 residues. V lost 0 bases and J 1 base, leaving 7 bases between the germline ends. Germline CDR1 reads SGHNT; CDR2 reads YYREEE (reference sequence). CDR3 loop: CASSLAGGNTEAFF. CDR3 coding DNA: TGTGCCAGCAGCTTGGCCGGAGGGAACACTGAAGCTTTCTTT.

The J gene is TRBJ2-7, the V gene TRBV10-3; 10 bases agree with TRBD2. V lost 4 bases and J lost 6; bases outside the gene matches: 6. The CDR3 is 14 residues long. From germline, CDR1 is ENHRY and CDR2 SYGVKD. The CDR3 protein is CAISASGGLGEQYF. CDR3 bases: TGTGCCATCAGTGCTAGCGGGGGTTTAGGCGAGCAGTACTTC.

The chain links TRBV28 to TRBJ1-5; possibly TRBD1 for D (5 bases). V dropped 6 bases and J dropped 11 bases, with 23 bases sitting between them. The CDR3 is 15 amino acids. Germline V gives CDR1 MDHEN, CDR2 SYDVKM. In DNA, the CDR3 is TGTGCCAGCAGAAAACCGGACAACCCATTCAGGTCCCAGCATTTT. This codes for CASRKPDNPFRSQHF.

This clone was counted a few times. V is TRBV29-1 and J is TRBJ2-3, with 7 bases aligning to TRBD1. J lost 2 bases, V lost 8 bases, and 4 bases had no gene match. The CDR3 consists of 12 residues. Per the germline V gene, CDR1 is SQVTM and CDR2 is ANQGSEA. In nucleotides, the CDR3 is TGCAGCTCTCAGGGGGTCACAGATACGCAGTATTTT. It encodes CSSQGVTDTQYF.

The chain is built from TRBV5-1 and TRBJ2-2, with TRBD2 as a possible D gene (6 bases). V was pared by 6 bases and J by 2 bases, with 14 bases between. CDR1 SGHRS and CDR2 YFSETQ come from the germline V gene. The CDR3 covers 15 residues. CDR3 bases: TGCGCCAGCAATCCTAGCGCCTTAAACACCGGGGAGCTGTTTTTT. Encoded protein: CASNPSALNTGELFF.

The V and J genes are TRBV6-1 and TRBJ2-2, with a tentative D call TRBD1 (5 bases). The germline gives CDR1 MNHNS, CDR2 SASEGT. V lost 2 bases, J lost 4 bases, and 8 bases lay in between. The CDR3 extends over 14 amino acids. In DNA, the CDR3 is TGTGCCAGCAGTGAATGGCAGGGCACCGGGGAGCTGTTTTTT. It encodes CASSEWQGTGELFF.

This chain uses TRBV28 with TRBJ1-4, with TRBD1 identical over 9 bases. Trimming at V came to 4 bases and at J to 2 bases, leaving 8 bases not matched to a gene. This CDR3 region has 17 residues. The germline CDR1 and CDR2 sequences are MDHEN and SYDVKM. The CDR3 bases are TGTGCCAGCAGTTCGGGGGCAACAGGGGGCACTAATGAAAAACTGTTTTTT. Translated: CASSSGATGGTNEKLFF.